This T cell receptor beta chain was identified during a study of CD8+CD57+ T cells in acquired aplastic anemia. On the study more broadly: Sorted CD4+ and CD8+ cells gave a mean 3.2 ug DNA, range roughly 0.2 to 27.4 ug. Mean read depth for CD4+ cells from healthy donors was approximately 10 million.

Turning to this clonotype: What it binds is unknown.

General study results and limits: The same twenty-nine CD8+ CDR3 sequences occurred in patients and in controls. Patients were compared with controls for CD8+ Simpson's diversity, and no significant difference emerged.

Genomic DNA served as template for TCR beta VDJ and CDR3 profiling. MiXCR, run by TCRdb on the reads, gives a single entry per CDR3 protein. Of around 170,000 distinct CDR3 sequences listed, 55% to 80% are singletons. Sequenced sample: sorted CD4+, CD8+, or CD8+CD57+ T cells (not recorded which) from PBMCs. This receptor was identified in a human donor in good health.

The CDR3 nucleotides read TGCAGTGCTACCGGGACAGTGTACAATGAGCAGTTCTTC. It specifies CSATGTVYNEQFF. The chain recombines TRBV20-1 with TRBJ2-1, with 7 bases that match TRBD1. This CDR3 spans 13 amino acids. Germline trimming cut 4 bases from V and 4 bases from J; bases unmatched to any gene: 4. Germline values: CDR1 DFQATT, CDR2 SNEGSKA (reference sequence).